The 6 T cell receptor beta chains presented below share a single source sample, sequenced in a study of T cell responses to AZD1222 COVID-19 vaccine. Only in-frame clones appear in the TCRdb table, and some are missing; sequencing was by immunoSEQ multiplex PCR. This sample has approximately 60,000 clones, with around 85% found just once. The source was peripheral blood, collected on day 0 of MenACWY control vaccination. The receptors were gathered from an adult in good health.

This chain links TRBV2 with TRBJ2-1; TRBD1 might be the D (5 bases). The CDR3 has 17 residues. Germline values: CDR1 SNHLY, CDR2 FYNNEI. V gave up 7 bases and J gave up 5 bases, with 24 bases separating them. In DNA, the CDR3 is TGTGCCAGCAACACCTACCCGGTAGGGGTAGGCCACAATGAGCAGTTCTTC. Amino acids: CASNTYPVGVGHNEQFF.

V is TRBV2 and J is TRBJ2-7; D might be TRBD1 (5 bases). The CDR3 has 14 amino acids. V was cut by 3 bases and J by 3 bases, with 12 bases left in between. The germline CDR1 and CDR2 sequences are SNHLY and FYNNEI. CDR3 nucleotides: TGTGCCAGCAGTGAGGGGCTGTTGTACTACGAGCAGTACTTC. Translating it yields CASSEGLLYYEQYF.

V usage is TRBV7-9 and J usage is TRBJ2-7, with TRBD2 as a possible D gene (6 bases). Germline V gene lookup returns CDR1 SEHNR and CDR2 FQNEAQ (reference sequence). V lost 8 bases and J lost 1, with 15 bases in between. The CDR3 covers 14 residues. The CDR3 DNA sequence: TGTGCCAGCGGTTTCGGGGGTCAGTCCTACGAGCAGTACTTC. Its protein product is CASGFGGQSYEQYF.

The V and J genes are TRBV27 and TRBJ2-1; D unclear. V gave up 5 bases and J gave up 4 bases, with 6 bases separating them. The CDR3 is 12 residues long. The germline V gene encodes CDR1 MNHEY and CDR2 SMNVEV (reference sequence). The chain's CDR3 is CASSHAYNEQFF. The CDR3 nucleotides read TGTGCCAGCAGTCATGCATACAATGAGCAGTTCTTC.

The chain carries TRBV28 and TRBJ1-4; D gene unclear. Germline values: CDR1 MDHEN, CDR2 SYDVKM. Trimming left V 2 bases short and J 0 bases short, with 7 bases between. This CDR3 has 15 amino acids. The CDR3 bases are TGTGCCAGCAGTTTACGTGGGGCAACTAATGAAAAACTGTTTTTT. Protein: CASSLRGATNEKLFF.

V usage is TRBV19 and J usage is TRBJ2-1, with 8 bases matching TRBD2. The CDR3 has 17 residues. The V gene's germline CDR1 is LNHDA and CDR2 SQIVND (reference sequence). The V segment lost 0 bases and the J segment 2 bases; nucleotides outside the gene matches: 6. CDR3 region: CASSIDLLAVTYNEQFF. CDR3 nucleotides: TGTGCCAGTAGTATAGATCTACTAGCGGTAACCTACAATGAGCAGTTCTTC.